This T cell receptor beta chain originates from a study of CD8 T cells in ankylosing spondylitis. Study results and limitations: Both synovial fluid and blood in reactive arthritis had previously been reported to carry some motif variants. Typical of ankylosing spondylitis blood, it appeared, was a TCR beta motif of roughly eight highly homologous variants. Within peripheral blood, clones linked to disease were CD8+ and relatively rare.

This clonotype was seen more than once but under ten times. Its specificity is not known. Germline assignment: CDR1 KGHSH and CDR2 LQKENI. Between the trimmed V and J ends, which lost 0 bases and 8 bases, there was a span of 17 bases. CDR3 length: 16 amino acids. TCRdb independently ran MiXCR on the 5' RACE reads; one entry per CDR3 protein. The profile shows about 90,000 distinct CDR3 sequences, around 8.3% of them singletons. The sequencing input was blood, either unsorted or a sorted T cell fraction (not recorded which). The TCR comes from a male donor with ankylosing spondylitis. The chain uses TRBV18 and TRBJ2-1; D might be TRBD1 or TRBD2, each matching 5 bases. The CDR3 nucleotides read TGTGCCAGCTCACCACCGGGGACCACAGCGAACGATGAGCAGTTCTTC. Protein product: CASSPPGTTANDEQFF.